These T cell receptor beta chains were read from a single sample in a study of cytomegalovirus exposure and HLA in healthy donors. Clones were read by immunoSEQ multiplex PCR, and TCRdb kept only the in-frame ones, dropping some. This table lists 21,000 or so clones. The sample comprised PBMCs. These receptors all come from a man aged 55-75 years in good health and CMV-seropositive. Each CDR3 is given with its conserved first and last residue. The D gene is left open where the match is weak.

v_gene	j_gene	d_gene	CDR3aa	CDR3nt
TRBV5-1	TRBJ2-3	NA	CLGGDRLKDTQYF	TGCCTCGGGGGGGACAGACTTAAAGATACGCAGTATTTT
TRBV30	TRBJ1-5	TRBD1	CAWSHGTGPSQPQHF	TGTGCCTGGAGTCACGGGACAGGGCCTAGTCAGCCCCAGCATTTT
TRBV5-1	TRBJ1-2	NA	CASSLEVQGIYGYTF	TGCGCCAGCAGCTTGGAGGTCCAGGGCATCTATGGCTACACCTTC
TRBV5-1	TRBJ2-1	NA	CASSGGIGVINEQFF	TGCGCCAGCAGCGGGGGGATTGGGGTTATCAATGAGCAGTTCTTC
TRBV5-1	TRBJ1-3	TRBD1	CASSLQGTGNTIYF	TGCGCCAGCAGCCTACAGGGGACTGGAAACACCATATATTTT
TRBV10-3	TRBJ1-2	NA	CAINGGDPPGYTF	TGTGCCATCAACGGCGGGGATCCTCCTGGCTACACCTTC
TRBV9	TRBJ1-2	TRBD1	CASSAGGTGDYGYTF	TGTGCCAGCAGCGCAGGTGGGACAGGAGATTATGGCTACACCTTC
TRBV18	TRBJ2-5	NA	CASSILDSQETQYF	TGTGCCAGCTCAATCCTGGACAGCCAAGAGACCCAGTACTTC
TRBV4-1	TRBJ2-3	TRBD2	CASSARGLAGSGWRDTQYF	TGCGCCAGCAGCGCCCGGGGGCTAGCGGGAAGTGGATGGCGAGATACGCAGTATTTT
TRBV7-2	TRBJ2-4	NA	CASGGAGSSYF	TGTGCCAGCGGGGGCGCGGGCAGCTCGTACTTC
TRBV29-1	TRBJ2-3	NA	CSVRGGTDTQYF	TGCAGCGTGAGGGGGGGAACAGATACGCAGTATTTT
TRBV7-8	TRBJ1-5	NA	CASSASAGAYQPQHF	TGTGCCAGCAGCGCCTCGGCGGGGGCATATCAGCCCCAGCATTTT
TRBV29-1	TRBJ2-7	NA	CSVAGGRTYEQYF	TGCAGCGTTGCGGGGGGCCGGACCTACGAGCAGTACTTC
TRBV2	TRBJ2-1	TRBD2	CASSEALGTSGDNEQFF	TGTGCCAGCAGTGAAGCGCTTGGGACTAGCGGGGACAATGAGCAGTTCTTC
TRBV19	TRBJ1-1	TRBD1	CASSDRQGTEAFF	TGTGCCAGTAGTGATCGACAGGGGACTGAAGCTTTCTTT
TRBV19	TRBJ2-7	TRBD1	CASSAGQGSYEQYF	TGTGCCAGTAGTGCCGGACAGGGCTCCTACGAGCAGTACTTC
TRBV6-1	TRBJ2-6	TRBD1	CASNTGGSGANVLTF	TGTGCCAGCAACACAGGGGGCTCTGGGGCCAACGTCCTGACTTTC
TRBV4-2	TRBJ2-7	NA	CASSQAVGGPYEQYF	TGTGCCAGCAGCCAAGCGGTAGGAGGCCCCTACGAGCAGTACTTC
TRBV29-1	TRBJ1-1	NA	CSVGTVNTEAFF	TGCAGCGTTGGGACAGTTAACACTGAAGCTTTCTTT
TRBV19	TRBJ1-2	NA	CASSNRWDTALGGYTF	TGTGCCAGTAGTAACCGATGGGACACCGCCTTGGGGGGCTACACCTTC
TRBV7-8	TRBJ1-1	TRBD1	CASSLNAGGIPNTEAFF	TGTGCCAGCAGTTTAAACGCAGGGGGCATCCCGAACACTGAAGCTTTCTTT
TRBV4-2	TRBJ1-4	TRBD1	CASSQRILDRVVVSEKLFF	TGTGCCAGCAGCCAACGGATATTAGACAGGGTCGTCGTTAGTGAAAAACTGTTTTTT
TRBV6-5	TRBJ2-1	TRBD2	CASRLAGSSYNEQFF	TGTGCCAGCCGCCTAGCGGGAAGCTCCTACAATGAGCAGTTCTTC
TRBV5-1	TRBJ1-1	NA	CASSLSATGYSTEAFF	TGCGCCAGCAGCTTGTCGGCAACAGGGTATAGCACTGAAGCTTTCTTT
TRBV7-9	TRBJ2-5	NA	CASSLRGTRETQYF	TGTGCCAGCAGCTTAAGGGGGACGAGGGAGACCCAGTACTTC
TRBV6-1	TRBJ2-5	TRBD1	CASSRDREETQYF	TGTGCCAGCAGCCGGGACAGGGAAGAGACCCAGTACTTC
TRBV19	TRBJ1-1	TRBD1	CASIGTGVTEAFF	TGTGCCAGTATCGGGACAGGCGTCACTGAAGCTTTCTTT
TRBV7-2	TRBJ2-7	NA	CASSGQGAGGVEQYF	TGTGCCAGCAGCGGGCAGGGGGCGGGAGGGGTCGAGCAGTACTTC
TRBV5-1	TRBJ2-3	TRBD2	CASSSAGTSGGLSTDTQYF	TGCGCCAGCAGCTCGGCCGGGACTAGCGGCGGGCTTAGCACAGATACGCAGTATTTT
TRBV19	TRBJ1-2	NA	CASSHSHYGYTF	TGTGCCAGTAGTCACAGTCACTATGGCTACACCTTC
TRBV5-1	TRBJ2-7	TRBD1	CASSSGQGPEQYF	TGCGCCAGCAGCTCCGGACAGGGCCCCGAGCAGTACTTC
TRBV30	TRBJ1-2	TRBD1	CAWGRQGRGYTF	TGTGCCTGGGGAAGACAGGGGCGCGGCTACACCTTC
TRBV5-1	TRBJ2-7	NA	CASSLAGLGASYEQYF	TGCGCCAGCAGCTTGGCGGGACTTGGGGCAAGCTACGAGCAGTACTTC
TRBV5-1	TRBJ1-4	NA	CASSSLGGPTNEKLFF	TGCGCCAGCAGCTCCCTCGGGGGGCCAACTAATGAAAAACTGTTTTTT
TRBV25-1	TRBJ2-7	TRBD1	CASSDPGTGKYEQYF	TGTGCCAGCAGTGACCCCGGGACAGGGAAGTACGAGCAGTACTTC
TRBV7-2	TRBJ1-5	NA	CASSLSLDQPQHF	TGTGCCAGCAGCTTAAGCCTAGATCAGCCCCAGCATTTT